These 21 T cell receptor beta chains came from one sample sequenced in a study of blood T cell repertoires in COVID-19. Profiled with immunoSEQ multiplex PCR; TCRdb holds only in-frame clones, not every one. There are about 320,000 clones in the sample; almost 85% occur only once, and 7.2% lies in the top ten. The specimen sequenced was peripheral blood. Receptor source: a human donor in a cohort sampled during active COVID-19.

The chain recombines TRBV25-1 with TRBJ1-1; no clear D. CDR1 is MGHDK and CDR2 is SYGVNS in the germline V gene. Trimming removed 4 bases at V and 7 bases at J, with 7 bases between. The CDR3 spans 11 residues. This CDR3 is CASSGSYEAFF. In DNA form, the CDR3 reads TGTGCCAGCAGTGGGAGTTATGAAGCTTTCTTT.

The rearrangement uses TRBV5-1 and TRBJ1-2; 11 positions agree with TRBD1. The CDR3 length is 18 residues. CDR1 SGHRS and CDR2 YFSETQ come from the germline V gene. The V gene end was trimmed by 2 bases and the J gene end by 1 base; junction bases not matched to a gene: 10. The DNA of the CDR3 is TGCGCCAGCAGCTTCCGGGACAGGGGGTGCAACTATAACTATGGCTACACCTTC. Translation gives CASSFRDRGCNYNYGYTF.

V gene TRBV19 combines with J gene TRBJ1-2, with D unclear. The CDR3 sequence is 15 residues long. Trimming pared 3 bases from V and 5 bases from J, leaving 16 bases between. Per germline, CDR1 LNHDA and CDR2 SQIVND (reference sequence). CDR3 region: CASSMKAGSLYGYTF. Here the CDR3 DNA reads TGTGCCAGTAGTATGAAGGCAGGCTCCCTTTATGGCTACACCTTC.

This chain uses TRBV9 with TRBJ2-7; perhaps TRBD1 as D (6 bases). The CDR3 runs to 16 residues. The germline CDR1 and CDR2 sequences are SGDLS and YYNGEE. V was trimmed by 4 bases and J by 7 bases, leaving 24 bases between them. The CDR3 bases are TGTGCCAGCAGCCCGGACCTCATTACAGGGATGGGGGAGCAGTACTTC. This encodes CASSPDLITGMGEQYF.

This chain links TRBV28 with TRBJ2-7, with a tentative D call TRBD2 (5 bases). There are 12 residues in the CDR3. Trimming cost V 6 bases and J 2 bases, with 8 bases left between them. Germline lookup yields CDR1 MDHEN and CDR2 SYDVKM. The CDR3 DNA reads TGTGCCAGCAGCACCGGGACCTACGAGCAGTACTTC. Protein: CASSTGTYEQYF.

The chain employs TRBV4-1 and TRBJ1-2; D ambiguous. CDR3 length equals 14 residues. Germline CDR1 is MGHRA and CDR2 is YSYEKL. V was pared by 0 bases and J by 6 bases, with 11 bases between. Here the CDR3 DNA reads TGCGCCAGCAGCCAAGAAGCCGGGGTACATGGCTACACCTTC. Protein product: CASSQEAGVHGYTF.

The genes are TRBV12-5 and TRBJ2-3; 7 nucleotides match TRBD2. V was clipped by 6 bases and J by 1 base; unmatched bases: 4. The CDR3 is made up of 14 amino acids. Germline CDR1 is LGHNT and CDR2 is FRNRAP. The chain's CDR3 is CASGRSGGTDTQYF. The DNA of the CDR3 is TGTGCTAGTGGAAGAAGCGGGGGCACAGATACGCAGTATTTT.

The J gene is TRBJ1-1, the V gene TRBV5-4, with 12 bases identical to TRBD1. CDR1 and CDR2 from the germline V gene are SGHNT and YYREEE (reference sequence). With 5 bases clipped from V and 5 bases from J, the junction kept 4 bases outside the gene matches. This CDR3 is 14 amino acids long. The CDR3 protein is CASRGQGARTEAFF. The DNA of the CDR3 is TGTGCCAGCAGGGGACAGGGGGCTCGGACTGAAGCTTTCTTT.

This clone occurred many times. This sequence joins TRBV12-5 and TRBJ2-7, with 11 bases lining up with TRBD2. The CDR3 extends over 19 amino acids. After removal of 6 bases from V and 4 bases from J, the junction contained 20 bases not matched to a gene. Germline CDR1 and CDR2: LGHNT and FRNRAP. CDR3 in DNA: TGTGCTAGTGGCTGGGGGGGGCTAGCGGGAGGTTTGGGCGGATACGAGCAGTACTTC. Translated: CASGWGGLAGGLGGYEQYF. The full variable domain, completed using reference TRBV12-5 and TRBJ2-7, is DARVTQTPRHKVTEMGQEVTMRCQPILGHNTVFWYRQTMMQGLELLAYFRNRAPLDDSGMPKDRFSAEMPDATLATLKIQPSEPRDSAVYFCASGWGGLAGGLGGYEQYFGPGTRLTVT.

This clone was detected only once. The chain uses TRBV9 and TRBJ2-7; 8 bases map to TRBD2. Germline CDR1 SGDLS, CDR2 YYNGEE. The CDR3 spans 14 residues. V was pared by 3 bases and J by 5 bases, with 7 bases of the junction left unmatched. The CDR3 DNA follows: TGTGCCAGCAGCGCCAGCGGGGGCGGGGACGAGCAGTACTTC. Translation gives CASSASGGGDEQYF.

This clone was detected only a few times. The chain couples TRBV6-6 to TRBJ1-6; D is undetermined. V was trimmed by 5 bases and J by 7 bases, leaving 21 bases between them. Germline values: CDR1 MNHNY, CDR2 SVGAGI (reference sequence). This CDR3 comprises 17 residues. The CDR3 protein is CASSLVRTGNMNSPLHF. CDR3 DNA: TGTGCCAGCAGTCTCGTAAGGACCGGGAACATGAATTCACCCCTCCACTTT.

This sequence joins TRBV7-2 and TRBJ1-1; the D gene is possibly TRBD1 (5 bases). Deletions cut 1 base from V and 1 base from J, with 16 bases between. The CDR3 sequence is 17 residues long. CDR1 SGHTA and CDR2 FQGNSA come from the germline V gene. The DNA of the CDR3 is TGTGCCAGCAGCTTAGGGGCGGGGCCTGGGTGGAACACTGAAGCTTTCTTT. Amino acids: CASSLGAGPGWNTEAFF.

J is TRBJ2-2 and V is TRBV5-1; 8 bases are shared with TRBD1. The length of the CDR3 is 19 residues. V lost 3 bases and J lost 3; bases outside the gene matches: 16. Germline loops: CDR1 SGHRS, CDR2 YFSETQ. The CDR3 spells CASSSPEGDRGFHTGELFF. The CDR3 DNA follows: TGCGCCAGCAGCTCGCCGGAGGGTGACAGGGGCTTCCACACCGGGGAGCTGTTTTTT. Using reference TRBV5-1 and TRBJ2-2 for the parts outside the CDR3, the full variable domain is KAGVTQTPRYLIKTRGQQVTLSCSPISGHRSVSWYQQTPGQGLQFLFEYFSETQRNKGNFPGRFSGRQFSNSRSEMNVSTLELGDSALYLCASSSPEGDRGFHTGELFFGEGSRLTVL.

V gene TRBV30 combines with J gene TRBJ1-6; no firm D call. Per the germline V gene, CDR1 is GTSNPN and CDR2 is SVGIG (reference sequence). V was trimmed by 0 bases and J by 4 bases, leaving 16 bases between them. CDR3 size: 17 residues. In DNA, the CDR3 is TGTGCCTGGAGTGTACGAAGGAGTTTAGCTTATAATTCACCCCTCCACTTT. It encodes CAWSVRRSLAYNSPLHF.

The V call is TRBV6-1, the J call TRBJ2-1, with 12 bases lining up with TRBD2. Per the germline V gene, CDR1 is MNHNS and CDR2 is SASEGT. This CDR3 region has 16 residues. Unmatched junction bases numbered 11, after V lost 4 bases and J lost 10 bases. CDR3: CASSALLAGGPREQFF. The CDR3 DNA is TGTGCCAGCAGTGCGCTGCTAGCGGGGGGGCCCAGGGAGCAGTTCTTC.

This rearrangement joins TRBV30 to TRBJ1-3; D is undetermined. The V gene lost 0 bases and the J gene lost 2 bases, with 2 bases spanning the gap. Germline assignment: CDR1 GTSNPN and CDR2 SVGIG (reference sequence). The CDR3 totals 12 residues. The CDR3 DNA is TGTGCCTGGAGTGTTACTGGAAACACCATATATTTT. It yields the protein CAWSVTGNTIYF.

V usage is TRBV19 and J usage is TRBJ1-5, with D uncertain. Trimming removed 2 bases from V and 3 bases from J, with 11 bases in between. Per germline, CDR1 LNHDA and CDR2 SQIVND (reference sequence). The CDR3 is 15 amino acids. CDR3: CASSIFGQANQPQHF. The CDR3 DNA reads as TGTGCCAGTAGTATATTTGGCCAGGCCAATCAGCCCCAGCATTTT.

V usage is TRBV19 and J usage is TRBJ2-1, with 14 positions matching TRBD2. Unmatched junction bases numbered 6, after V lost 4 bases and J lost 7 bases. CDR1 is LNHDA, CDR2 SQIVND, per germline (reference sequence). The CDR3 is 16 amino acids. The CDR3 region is CASSNRLAGGWNEQFF. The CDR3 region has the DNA TGTGCCAGTAGTAACCGACTAGCGGGGGGGTGGAATGAGCAGTTCTTC.

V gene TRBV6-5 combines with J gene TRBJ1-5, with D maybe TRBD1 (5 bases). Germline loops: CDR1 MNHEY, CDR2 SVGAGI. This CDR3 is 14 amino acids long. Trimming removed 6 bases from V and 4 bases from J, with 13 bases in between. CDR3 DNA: TGTGCCAGCAGCCCCTGGGCAGGGAATCAGCCCCAGCATTTT. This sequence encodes CASSPWAGNQPQHF.

The CDR3 sequence is CASTPGGHYGYTF. The CDR3 DNA follows: TGTGCCAGCACGCCGGGGGGACACTATGGCTACACCTTC. This chain joins TRBV3-1 (or the pseudogene TRBV3-2) and TRBJ1-2; tentative D call: TRBD1 (5 bases). The V end was cut by 7 bases, the J end by 3 bases, with 12 bases between. CDR1 LGHDT and CDR2 YNNKEL come from the germline V gene (reference sequence). The CDR3 consists of 13 residues.

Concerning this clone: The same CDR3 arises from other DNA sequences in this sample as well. CDR3 residues: CASSLDRVSYGYTF. Written as DNA, the CDR3 is TGCGCCAGCAGCTTGGATCGGGTCAGCTATGGCTACACCTTC. J is TRBJ1-2 and V is TRBV5-1; no clear D gene. CDR3 length equals 14 residues. Germline lookup yields CDR1 SGHRS and CDR2 YFSETQ. V dropped 0 bases and J dropped 4 bases, with 10 bases sitting between them.